This record looks at one T cell receptor (beta chain) sequence and its context. The source of the sample is a study of blood T cell repertoires in COVID-19. Background on the study: T cells, B-cell-depleted T cells, or PBMCs supplied cDNA or gDNA.

Authors' methods: It was from reference gene primer amplification that nucleated cell counts were estimated. Sequencing used immunoSEQ multiplex PCR; TCRdb keeps in-frame clones, though not all of them. V and J calls and clone size are given by that table; D and trimming were obtained from the DNA. The sample includes some 83,000 clones, approximately 80% of them seen just once. Trimming pared 5 bases from V and 1 base from J, leaving 8 bases between. The length of the CDR3 is 13 residues. CDR1 is SEHNR and CDR2 is FQNEAQ in the germline V gene (reference sequence). The sample taken for sequencing was peripheral blood. The TCR originated in a man in his fifties with acute or convalescent COVID-19. The V gene is TRBV7-9, the J gene TRBJ1-2, with unresolved D. CDR3 DNA: TGTGCCAGCAGCCTCACAGATAACTATGGCTACACCTTC. The encoded protein is CASSLTDNYGYTF.